This T cell receptor beta chain was sequenced for a study of technical replicates of blood from a handful of donors. Only in-frame clones appear in the TCRdb table, and some are missing; sequencing was by immunoSEQ multiplex PCR. The sample records about 83,000 clones, around nine tenths being singletons. The CDR3 runs 15 residues. Trimming took 4 bases from V and 2 from J, leaving 14 bases between them. Germline CDR1 SNHLY, CDR2 FYNNEI. This TCR was sampled from a human donor in good health. Material: T cells isolated from PBMCs. The gene calls are TRBV2 and TRBJ1-1, with a possible D match to TRBD1 (5 bases). The CDR3 region has the DNA TGTGCCAGCAGTGCCTACTTCCAGGGAAACACTGAAGCTTTCTTT. Translating it yields CASSAYFQGNTEAFF.